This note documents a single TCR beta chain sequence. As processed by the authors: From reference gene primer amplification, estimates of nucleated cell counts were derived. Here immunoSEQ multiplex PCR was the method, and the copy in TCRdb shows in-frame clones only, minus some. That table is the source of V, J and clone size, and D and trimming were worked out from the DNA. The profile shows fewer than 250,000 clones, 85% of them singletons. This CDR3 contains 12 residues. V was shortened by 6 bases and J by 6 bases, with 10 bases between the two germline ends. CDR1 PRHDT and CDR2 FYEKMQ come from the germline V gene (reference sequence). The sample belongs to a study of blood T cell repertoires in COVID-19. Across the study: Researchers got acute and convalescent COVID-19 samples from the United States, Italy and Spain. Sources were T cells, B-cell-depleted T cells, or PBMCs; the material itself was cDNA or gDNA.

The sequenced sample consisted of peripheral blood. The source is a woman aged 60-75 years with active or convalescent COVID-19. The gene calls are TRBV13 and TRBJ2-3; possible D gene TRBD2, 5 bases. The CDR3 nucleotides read TGTGCCAGCAGGAGCTCGGGGGATACGCAGTATTTT. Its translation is CASRSSGDTQYF.